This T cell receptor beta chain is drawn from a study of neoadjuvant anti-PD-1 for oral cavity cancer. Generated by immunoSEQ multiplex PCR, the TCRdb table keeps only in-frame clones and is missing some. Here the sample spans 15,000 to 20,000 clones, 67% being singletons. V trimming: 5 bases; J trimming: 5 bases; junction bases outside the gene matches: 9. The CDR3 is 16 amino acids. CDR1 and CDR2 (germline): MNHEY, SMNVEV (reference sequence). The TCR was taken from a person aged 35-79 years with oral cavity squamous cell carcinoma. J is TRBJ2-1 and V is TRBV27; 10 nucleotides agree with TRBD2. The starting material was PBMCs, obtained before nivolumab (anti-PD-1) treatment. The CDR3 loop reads CASSPFLAGEDNEQFF. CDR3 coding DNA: TGTGCCAGCAGTCCGTTCCTAGCGGGAGAAGACAATGAGCAGTTCTTC.